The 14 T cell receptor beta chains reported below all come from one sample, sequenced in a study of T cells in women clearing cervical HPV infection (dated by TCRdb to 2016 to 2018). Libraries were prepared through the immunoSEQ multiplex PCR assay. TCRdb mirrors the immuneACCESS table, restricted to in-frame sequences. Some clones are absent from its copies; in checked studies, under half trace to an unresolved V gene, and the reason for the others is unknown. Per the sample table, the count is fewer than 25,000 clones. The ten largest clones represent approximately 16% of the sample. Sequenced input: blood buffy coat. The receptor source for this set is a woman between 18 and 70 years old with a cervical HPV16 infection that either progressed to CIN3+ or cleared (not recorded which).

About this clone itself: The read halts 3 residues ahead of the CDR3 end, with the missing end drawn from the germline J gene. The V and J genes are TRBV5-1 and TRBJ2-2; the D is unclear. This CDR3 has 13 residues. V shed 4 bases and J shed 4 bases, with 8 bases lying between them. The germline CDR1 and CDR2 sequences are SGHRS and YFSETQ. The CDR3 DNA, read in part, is TGCGCCAGCAGCATTACAGTCACCGGGGAG. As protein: CASSITVTGE. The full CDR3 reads CASSITVTGELFF.

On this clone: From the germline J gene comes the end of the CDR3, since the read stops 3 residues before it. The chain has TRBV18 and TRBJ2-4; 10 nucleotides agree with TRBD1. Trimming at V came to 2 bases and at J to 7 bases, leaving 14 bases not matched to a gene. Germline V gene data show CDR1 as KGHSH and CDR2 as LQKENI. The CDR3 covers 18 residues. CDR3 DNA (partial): TGTGCCAGCTCACCAAGGATGTCCGGGACAGGGGATGTGAACATT. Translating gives CASSPRMSGTGDVNI. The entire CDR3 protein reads CASSPRMSGTGDVNIQYF.

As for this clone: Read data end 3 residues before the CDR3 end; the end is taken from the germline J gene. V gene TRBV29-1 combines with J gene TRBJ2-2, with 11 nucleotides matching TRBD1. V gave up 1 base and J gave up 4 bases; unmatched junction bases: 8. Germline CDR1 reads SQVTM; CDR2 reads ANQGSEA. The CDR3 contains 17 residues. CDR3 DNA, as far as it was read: TGCAGCGTTGAAGGGACAGGGGGCTCCTATAGCACCGGGGAG. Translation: CSVEGTGGSYSTGE. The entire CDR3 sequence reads CSVEGTGGSYSTGELFF.

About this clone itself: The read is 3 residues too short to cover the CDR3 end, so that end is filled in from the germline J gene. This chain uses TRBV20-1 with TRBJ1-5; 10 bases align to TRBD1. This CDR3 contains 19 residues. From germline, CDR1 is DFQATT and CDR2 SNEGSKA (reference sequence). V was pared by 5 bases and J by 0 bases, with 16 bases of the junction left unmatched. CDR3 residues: CSAVAAGQGLLRSNQPQHF. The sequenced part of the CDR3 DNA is TGCAGTGCTGTGGCCGCGGGACAGGGGCTACTTCGTAGCAATCAGCCC.

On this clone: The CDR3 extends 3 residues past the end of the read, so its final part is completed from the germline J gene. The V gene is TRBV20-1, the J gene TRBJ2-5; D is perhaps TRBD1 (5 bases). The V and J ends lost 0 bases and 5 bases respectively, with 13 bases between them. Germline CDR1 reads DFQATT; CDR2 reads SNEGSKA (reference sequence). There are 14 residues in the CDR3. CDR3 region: CSARDVRVAETQYF. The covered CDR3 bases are TGCAGTGCTAGAGATGTCAGGGTAGCCGAGACC.

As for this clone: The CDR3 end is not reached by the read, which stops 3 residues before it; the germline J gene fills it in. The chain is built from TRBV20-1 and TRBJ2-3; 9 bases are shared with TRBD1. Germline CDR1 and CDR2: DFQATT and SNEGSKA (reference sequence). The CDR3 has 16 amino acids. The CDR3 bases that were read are TGCAGTGCTAGCTCCCTTACAGGGGGCATATGGGAGACG. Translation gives CSASSLTGGIWET. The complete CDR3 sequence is CSASSLTGGIWETQYF.

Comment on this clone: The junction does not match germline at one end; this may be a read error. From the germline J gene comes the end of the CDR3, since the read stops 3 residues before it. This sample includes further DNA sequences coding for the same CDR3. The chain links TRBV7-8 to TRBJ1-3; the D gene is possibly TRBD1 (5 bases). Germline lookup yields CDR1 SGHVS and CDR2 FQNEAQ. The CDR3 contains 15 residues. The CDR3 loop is CASSLEDGTGNTIYF. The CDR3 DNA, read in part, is TGTGCCAGCAGCTTAGAGGACGGGACTGGAAACACG.

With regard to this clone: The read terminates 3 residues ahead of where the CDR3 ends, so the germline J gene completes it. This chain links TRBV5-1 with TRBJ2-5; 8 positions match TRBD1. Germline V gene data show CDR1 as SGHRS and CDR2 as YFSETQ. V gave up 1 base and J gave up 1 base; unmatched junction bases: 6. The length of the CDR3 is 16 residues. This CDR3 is CASSLRGGTGQETQYF. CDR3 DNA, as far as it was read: TGCGCCAGCAGCTTGAGGGGTGGGACAGGCCAAGAGACC.

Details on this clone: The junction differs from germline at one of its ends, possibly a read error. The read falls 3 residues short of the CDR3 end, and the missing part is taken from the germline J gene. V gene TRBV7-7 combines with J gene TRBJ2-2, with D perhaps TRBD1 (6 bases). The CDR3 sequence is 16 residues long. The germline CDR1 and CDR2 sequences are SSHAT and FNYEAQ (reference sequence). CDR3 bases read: TGTGCTAGCAGCTCAGGGGTGGGCTCAACCACCGGGGAG. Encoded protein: CASSSGVGSTTGE. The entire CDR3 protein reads CASSSGVGSTTGELFF.

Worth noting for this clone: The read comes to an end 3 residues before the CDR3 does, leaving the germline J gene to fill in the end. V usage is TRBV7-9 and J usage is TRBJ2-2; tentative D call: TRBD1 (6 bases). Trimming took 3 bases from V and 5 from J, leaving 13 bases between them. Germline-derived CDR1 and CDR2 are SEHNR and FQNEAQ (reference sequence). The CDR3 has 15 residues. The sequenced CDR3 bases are TGTGCCAGCAGCTTTGGCAGGGGTGGAACCGGGGAG. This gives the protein CASSFGRGGTGE. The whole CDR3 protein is CASSFGRGGTGELFF.

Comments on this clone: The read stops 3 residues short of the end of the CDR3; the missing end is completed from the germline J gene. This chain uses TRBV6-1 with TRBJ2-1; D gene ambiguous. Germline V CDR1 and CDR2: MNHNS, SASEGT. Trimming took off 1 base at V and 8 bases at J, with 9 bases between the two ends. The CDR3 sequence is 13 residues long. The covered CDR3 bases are TGTGCCAGCAGTGAAGAATTTAGGGATGAG. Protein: CASSEEFRDE. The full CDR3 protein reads CASSEEFRDEQFF.

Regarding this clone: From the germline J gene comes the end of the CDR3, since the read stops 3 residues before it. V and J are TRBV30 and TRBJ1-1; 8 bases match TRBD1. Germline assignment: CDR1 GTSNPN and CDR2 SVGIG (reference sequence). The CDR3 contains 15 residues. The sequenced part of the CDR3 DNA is TGTGCCTGGACTAGACAGGGGATGGGCAAAAACATT. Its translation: CAWTRQGMGKNI. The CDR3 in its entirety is CAWTRQGMGKNIAFF.

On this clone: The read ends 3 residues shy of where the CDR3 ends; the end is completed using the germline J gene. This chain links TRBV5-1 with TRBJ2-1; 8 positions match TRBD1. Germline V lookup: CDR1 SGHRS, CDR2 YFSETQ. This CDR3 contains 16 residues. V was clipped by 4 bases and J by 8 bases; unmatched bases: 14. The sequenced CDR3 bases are TGCGCCAGCAGCGTAAACAGGGGGGTGACTAGTGATGAG. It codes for CASSVNRGVTSDE. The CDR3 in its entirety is CASSVNRGVTSDEQFF. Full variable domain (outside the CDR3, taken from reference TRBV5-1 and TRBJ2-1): KAGVTQTPRYLIKTRGQQVTLSCSPISGHRSVSWYQQTPGQGLQFLFEYFSETQRNKGNFPGRFSGRQFSNSRSEMNVSTLELGDSALYLCASSVNRGVTSDEQFFGPGTRLTVL.

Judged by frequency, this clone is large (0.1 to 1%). CDR3 DNA, as far as it was read: TGTGCCAGCAGTGCCCAGGGGAGCTCCTACGAG. This encodes CASSAQGSSYE. The complete CDR3 sequence is CASSAQGSSYEQYF. The chain has TRBV6-1 and TRBJ2-7, with D possibly matching TRBD1 (6 bases). The sequenced fragment ends 3 residues before the CDR3 boundary, so the rest is inferred from the germline J gene. Germline CDR1 and CDR2: MNHNS and SASEGT. This CDR3 comprises 14 residues. The germline V and J ends were trimmed by 4 bases and 0 bases, with 10 bases remaining between them.